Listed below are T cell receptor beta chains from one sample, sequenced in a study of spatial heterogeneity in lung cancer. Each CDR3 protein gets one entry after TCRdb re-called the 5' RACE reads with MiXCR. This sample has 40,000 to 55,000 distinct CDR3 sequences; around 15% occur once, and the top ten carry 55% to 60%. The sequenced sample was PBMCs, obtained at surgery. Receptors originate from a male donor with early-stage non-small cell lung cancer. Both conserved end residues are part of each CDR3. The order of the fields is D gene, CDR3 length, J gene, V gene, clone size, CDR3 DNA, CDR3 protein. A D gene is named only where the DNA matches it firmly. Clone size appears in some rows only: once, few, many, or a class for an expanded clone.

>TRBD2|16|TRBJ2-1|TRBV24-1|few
TGTGCCACCAGTGATCGGACTAGCAGAGACTACAATGAGCAGTTCTTC
CATSDRTSRDYNEQFF
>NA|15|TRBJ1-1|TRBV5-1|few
TGCGCCAGCAGCTTGGAGTCAGGGCTGAACACTGAAGCTTTCTTT
CASSLESGLNTEAFF
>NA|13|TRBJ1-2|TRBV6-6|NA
TGTGCCAGCATCGGGGTACCCCCCTATGGCTACACCTTC
CASIGVPPYGYTF
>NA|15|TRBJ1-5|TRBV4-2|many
TGTGCCAGCAGCCACAACCGGGACAGCAATCAGCCCCAGCATTTT
CASSHNRDSNQPQHF
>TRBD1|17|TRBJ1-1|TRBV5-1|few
TGCGCCAGCAGCTACAATCCGACAGGGGAAATTGACACTGAAGCTTTCTTT
CASSYNPTGEIDTEAFF
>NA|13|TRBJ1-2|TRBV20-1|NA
TGCAGTGCTAGAGATGCTTCGGGGGCTGGCTACACCTTC
CSARDASGAGYTF
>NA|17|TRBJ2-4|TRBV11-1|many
TGTGCCAGCAGCTTAGCGCCCGGACTCGGGGGCAAAAACATTCAGTACTTC
CASSLAPGLGGKNIQYF
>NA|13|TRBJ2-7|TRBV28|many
TGTGCCAGCAGTGAGGGGGGGCTCTACGAGCAGTACTTC
CASSEGGLYEQYF
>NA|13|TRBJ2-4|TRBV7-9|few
TGTGCCAGCAGCTTAGTCCGGGAAAACATTCAGTACTTC
CASSLVRENIQYF
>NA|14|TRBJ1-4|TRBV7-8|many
TGTGCCAGCAGCTTGGCCCCGACCGCCTCGGAACTGTTTTTT
CASSLAPTASELFF
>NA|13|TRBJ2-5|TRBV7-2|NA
TGTGCCAGCAGCTTAGCGGTCGAGCAGACCCAGTACTTC
CASSLAVEQTQYF
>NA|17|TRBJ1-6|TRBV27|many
TGTGCCAGCAGTGGGAGGTACCCGGGCGCCTATAATTCACCCCTCCACTTT
CASSGRYPGAYNSPLHF
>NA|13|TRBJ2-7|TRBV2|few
TGTGCCAGCAGCCCCGGGGAGTTCTACGAGCAGTACTTC
CASSPGEFYEQYF
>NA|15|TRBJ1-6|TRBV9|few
TGTGCCAGCAGCGTAGGCGGTACAGACGATTCACCCCTCCACTTT
CASSVGGTDDSPLHF
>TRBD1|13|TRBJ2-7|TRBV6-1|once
TGCGCCATCCGGACAGGGGGTTTGTACGAGCAGTACTTC
CAIRTGGLYEQYF
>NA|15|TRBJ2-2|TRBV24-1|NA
TGTGCCACCAGTGATTCCCGTGGGGACACCGGGGAGCTGTTTTTT
CATSDSRGDTGELFF